This T cell receptor (beta chain) derives from a study of blood T cells in healthy people across ages. The donors, all healthy, were Caucasians living in Russia, aged roughly 6 to 100. Germline CDR1 and CDR2: SGHTA and FQGNSA. V was shortened by 5 bases and J by 7 bases, with 11 bases between the two germline ends. The CDR3 consists of 13 residues. Combining a sample-barcoded 5' primer with a J-beta primer mix, a second PCR ran for 7 to 11 cycles. Tags on each cDNA molecule came from a template-switch adaptor with 12 random nucleotides. TCRdb reprocessed the 5' RACE reads via MiXCR and lists one record per CDR3 protein. The data contain roughly 1.5 million distinct CDR3 sequences, under 55% of them singletons.

The sequenced sample was blood. The TCR was taken from a woman in her late teens or twenties in good health. The V and J genes are TRBV7-2 and TRBJ1-4; D call uncertain. The DNA for the CDR3 is TGTGCCAGCAGCCCCTACCTCGGTGAAAAACTGTTTTTT. Translating gives CASSPYLGEKLFF. Drawing the rest from reference TRBV7-2 and TRBJ1-4, the complete variable domain is GAGVSQSPSNKVTEKGKDVELRCDPISGHTALYWYRQSLGQGLEFLIYFQGNSAPDKSGLPSDRFSAERTGGSVSTLTIQRTQQEDSAVYLCASSPYLGEKLFFGSGTQLSVL.